This TCR beta chain was obtained from a study of shared clonotypes between healthy human individuals. Study-wide context: A couple of women and three men aged 18 to 49 made up the donors.

Nashville, Tennessee was home to all donors, who were Caucasian adults. CDR1 and CDR2 (germline): WNHNN, SYGVQD (reference sequence). The CDR3 contains 14 residues. Trimming left V 10 bases short and J 3 bases short, with 15 bases between. The data were produced by immunoSEQ multiplex PCR, yet TCRdb's version contains in-frame clones alone and is incomplete. The table records about 510,000 clones, about 79% of them present only once. On this clone: The sample holds other DNA sequences that translate to the same CDR3.

Sequencing input: PBMCs. The source of this sequence is a woman aged 40 to 50 in good health. Some clones in this sample may be carry-over from other donors' samples. V usage is TRBV10-1 and J usage is TRBJ1-4; D gene ambiguous. In DNA form, the CDR3 reads TGCGCCAAATCTCCTACAGCCTCTAATGAAAAACTGTTTTTT. This translates into CAKSPTASNEKLFF.